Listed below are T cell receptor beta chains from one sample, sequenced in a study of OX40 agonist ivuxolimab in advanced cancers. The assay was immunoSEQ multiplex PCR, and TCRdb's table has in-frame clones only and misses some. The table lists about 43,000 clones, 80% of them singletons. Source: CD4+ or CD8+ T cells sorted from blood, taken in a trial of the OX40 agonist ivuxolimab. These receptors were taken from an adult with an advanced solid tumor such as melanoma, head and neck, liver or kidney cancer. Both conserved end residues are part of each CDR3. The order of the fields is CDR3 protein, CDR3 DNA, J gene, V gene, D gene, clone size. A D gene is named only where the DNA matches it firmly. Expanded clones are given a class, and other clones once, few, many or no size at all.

CDR3 protein: CASSLEPGGSQETQYF
CDR3 DNA: TGCGCCAGCAGCCTGGAACCCGGGGGGTCGCAAGAGACCCAGTACTTC
J gene: TRBJ2-5
V gene: TRBV5-1
D gene: TRBD2
clone size: once

CDR3 protein: CASSFGGTEAFF
CDR3 DNA: TGTGCCAGCAGCTTTGGGGGCACTGAAGCTTTCTTT
J gene: TRBJ1-1
V gene: TRBV11-3
D gene: NA
clone size: once

CDR3 protein: CASSLVYYGYTF
CDR3 DNA: TGTGCCAGCAGTTTGGTCTACTATGGCTACACCTTC
J gene: TRBJ1-2
V gene: TRBV28
D gene: NA
clone size: NA

CDR3 protein: CASSLDSANYGYTF
CDR3 DNA: TGTGCCAGCAGCTTAGACTCAGCTAACTATGGCTACACCTTC
J gene: TRBJ1-2
V gene: TRBV7-2
D gene: NA
clone size: NA

CDR3 protein: CASSLDPREGGGELFF
CDR3 DNA: TGTGCCAGCAGCTTAGATCCCAGGGAGGGTGGCGGGGAGCTGTTTTTT
J gene: TRBJ2-2
V gene: TRBV11-2
D gene: TRBD2
clone size: NA

CDR3 protein: CASSPPVRNEQYF
CDR3 DNA: TGTGCCAGCTCACCACCGGTGAGGAACGAGCAGTACTTC
J gene: TRBJ2-7
V gene: TRBV18
D gene: NA
clone size: few

CDR3 protein: CASSIESNYGYTF
CDR3 DNA: TGTGCCAGTAGTATAGAGTCGAACTATGGCTACACCTTC
J gene: TRBJ1-2
V gene: TRBV19
D gene: NA
clone size: few

CDR3 protein: CASSPGHNPEAFF
CDR3 DNA: TGCGCCAGCAGCCCGGGACATAACCCTGAAGCTTTCTTT
J gene: TRBJ1-1
V gene: TRBV4-1
D gene: NA
clone size: NA

CDR3 protein: CASSLSIQGNEKLFF
CDR3 DNA: TGTGCCAGCAGCTTATCTATCCAGGGTAATGAAAAACTGTTTTTT
J gene: TRBJ1-4
V gene: TRBV7-9
D gene: NA
clone size: NA

CDR3 protein: CASSRRTSGVSDTQYF
CDR3 DNA: TGTGCCAGCAGCAGAAGGACTAGCGGGGTCTCAGATACGCAGTATTTT
J gene: TRBJ2-3
V gene: TRBV7-9
D gene: TRBD2
clone size: NA

CDR3 protein: CASSLRTGNNYTF
CDR3 DNA: TGCGCCAGCAGCTTAAGGACAGGGAACAACTACACCTTC
J gene: TRBJ1-2
V gene: TRBV5-1
D gene: TRBD1
clone size: NA

CDR3 protein: CASSQDREANYGYTF
CDR3 DNA: TGCGCCAGCAGCCAAGACAGGGAAGCTAACTATGGCTACACCTTC
J gene: TRBJ1-2
V gene: TRBV4-1
D gene: NA
clone size: NA

CDR3 protein: CASSLRTSGETGELFF
CDR3 DNA: TGCGCCAGCAGCTTACGGACTAGCGGGGAGACCGGGGAGCTGTTTTTT
J gene: TRBJ2-2
V gene: TRBV5-1
D gene: TRBD2
clone size: NA

CDR3 protein: CATSRSIPGEVAYNEQFF
CDR3 DNA: TGTGCCACCAGCAGATCTATTCCAGGGGAGGTCGCCTACAATGAGCAGTTCTTC
J gene: TRBJ2-1
V gene: TRBV15
D gene: NA
clone size: NA

CDR3 protein: CASSSPANNSPLHF
CDR3 DNA: TGTGCCAGCAGTTCCCCAGCGAATAATTCACCCCTCCACTTT
J gene: TRBJ1-6
V gene: TRBV28
D gene: NA
clone size: NA

CDR3 protein: CASSPARGWTDYEKLFF
CDR3 DNA: TGTGCCAGCTCACCAGCCCGGGGGTGGACAGATTATGAAAAACTGTTTTTT
J gene: TRBJ1-4
V gene: TRBV18
D gene: NA
clone size: NA

CDR3 protein: CAIRAGLAGSYEQYF
CDR3 DNA: TGTGCCATCAGAGCGGGACTAGCGGGATCCTACGAGCAGTACTTC
J gene: TRBJ2-7
V gene: TRBV10-3
D gene: TRBD2
clone size: NA

CDR3 protein: CASSWGRVGGYTF
CDR3 DNA: TGTGCCAGCAGTTGGGGGCGGGTGGGTGGCTACACCTTC
J gene: TRBJ1-2
V gene: TRBV6-5
D gene: NA
clone size: NA

CDR3 protein: CASSLDRGRSEKLFF
CDR3 DNA: TGCGCCAGCAGCCTGGACAGGGGGCGGAGCGAAAAACTGTTTTTT
J gene: TRBJ1-4
V gene: TRBV5-1
D gene: TRBD1
clone size: NA

CDR3 protein: CASSADRVSGNTIYF
CDR3 DNA: TGTGCCAGTAGTGCGGACAGGGTCTCTGGAAACACCATATATTTT
J gene: TRBJ1-3
V gene: TRBV19
D gene: TRBD1
clone size: NA

CDR3 protein: CASSFTPTGELFF
CDR3 DNA: TGTGCCAGCAGCTTCACCCCCACCGGGGAGCTGTTTTTT
J gene: TRBJ2-2
V gene: TRBV5-4
D gene: NA
clone size: NA

CDR3 protein: CATSRDRGSVGEKLFF
CDR3 DNA: TGTGCCACCAGCAGAGATCGGGGAAGCGTCGGTGAAAAACTGTTTTTT
J gene: TRBJ1-4
V gene: TRBV15
D gene: NA
clone size: NA

CDR3 protein: CASSSWTDNYEQYF
CDR3 DNA: TGCGCCAGCAGCTCTTGGACAGATAACTACGAGCAGTACTTC
J gene: TRBJ2-7
V gene: TRBV5-1
D gene: NA
clone size: NA

CDR3 protein: CASSNLARSYNEQFF
CDR3 DNA: TGTGCCAGCAGTAATCTAGCGAGGTCCTACAATGAGCAGTTCTTC
J gene: TRBJ2-1
V gene: TRBV6-1
D gene: NA
clone size: NA

CDR3 protein: CASSWVSGPMNTEAFF
CDR3 DNA: TGTGCCAGCAGTTGGGTGTCGGGACCCATGAACACTGAAGCTTTCTTT
J gene: TRBJ1-1
V gene: TRBV6-6
D gene: NA
clone size: NA

CDR3 protein: CASSPDSGPPGETQYF
CDR3 DNA: TGCGCCAGCAGCCCGGACTCCGGGCCCCCGGGAGAGACCCAGTACTTC
J gene: TRBJ2-5
V gene: TRBV5-1
D gene: NA
clone size: NA

CDR3 protein: CASSPAVMNTEAFF
CDR3 DNA: TGTGCCAGCAGCCCTGCGGTTATGAACACTGAAGCTTTCTTT
J gene: TRBJ1-1
V gene: TRBV5-4
D gene: NA
clone size: NA

CDR3 protein: CASSQDSWGDYGYTF
CDR3 DNA: TGTGCCAGCAGCCAAGATTCATGGGGGGACTATGGCTACACCTTC
J gene: TRBJ1-2
V gene: TRBV14
D gene: NA
clone size: NA

CDR3 protein: CASSPYRGAFVDEQFF
CDR3 DNA: TGTGCCAGCAGCCCCTACAGGGGGGCCTTTGTTGATGAGCAGTTCTTC
J gene: TRBJ2-1
V gene: TRBV7-9
D gene: TRBD1
clone size: NA

CDR3 protein: CSVEGGNTEAFF
CDR3 DNA: TGCAGCGTTGAAGGGGGGAACACTGAAGCTTTCTTT
J gene: TRBJ1-1
V gene: TRBV29-1
D gene: NA
clone size: NA

CDR3 protein: CASSPRLAGDQETQYF
CDR3 DNA: TGTGCCAGCAGCCCACGACTAGCGGGGGACCAAGAGACCCAGTACTTC
J gene: TRBJ2-5
V gene: TRBV7-2
D gene: TRBD2
clone size: NA

CDR3 protein: CASSTSGTTTDTQYF
CDR3 DNA: TGCGCCAGCAGCACCTCCGGGACAACCACAGATACGCAGTATTTT
J gene: TRBJ2-3
V gene: TRBV5-1
D gene: NA
clone size: NA

CDR3 protein: CASNTGSSYNEQFF
CDR3 DNA: TGTGCCAGTAATACAGGTTCCTCCTACAATGAGCAGTTCTTC
J gene: TRBJ2-1
V gene: TRBV19
D gene: NA
clone size: once

CDR3 protein: CASSSRDRMGRGYEQYF
CDR3 DNA: TGCGCCAGCAGCTCCCGGGACAGAATGGGGAGAGGGTACGAGCAGTACTTC
J gene: TRBJ2-7
V gene: TRBV5-1
D gene: TRBD1
clone size: NA

CDR3 protein: CASSYWTDSSYNEQFF
CDR3 DNA: TGCGCCAGCAGCTACTGGACCGATTCCTCCTACAATGAGCAGTTCTTC
J gene: TRBJ2-1
V gene: TRBV5-1
D gene: NA
clone size: few

CDR3 protein: CASSLAGTYTEAFF
CDR3 DNA: TGTGCCAGCAGCTTAGCGGGGACTTACACTGAAGCTTTCTTT
J gene: TRBJ1-1
V gene: TRBV7-2
D gene: NA
clone size: NA

CDR3 protein: CASSLEVSDTQYF
CDR3 DNA: TGTGCCAGCAGCTTGGAGGTGTCAGATACGCAGTATTTT
J gene: TRBJ2-3
V gene: TRBV5-4
D gene: NA
clone size: NA

CDR3 protein: CATNPGPSTDTQYF
CDR3 DNA: TGTGCCACCAACCCCGGGCCAAGCACAGATACGCAGTATTTT
J gene: TRBJ2-3
V gene: TRBV18
D gene: NA
clone size: NA

CDR3 protein: CASSPPVVNYEQYF
CDR3 DNA: TGTGCCAGCTCACCACCGGTAGTCAACTACGAGCAGTACTTC
J gene: TRBJ2-7
V gene: TRBV18
D gene: NA
clone size: NA

CDR3 protein: CASSQGGQGWNEQFF
CDR3 DNA: TGTGCCAGCAGCCAAGGGGGACAGGGATGGAATGAGCAGTTCTTC
J gene: TRBJ2-1
V gene: TRBV7-3
D gene: TRBD1
clone size: NA

CDR3 protein: CASSLGGYGSPLHF
CDR3 DNA: TGCGCCAGCAGCTTGGGAGGGTACGGATCACCCCTCCACTTT
J gene: TRBJ1-6
V gene: TRBV5-1
D gene: NA
clone size: few

CDR3 protein: CASSLVRLQMQYF
CDR3 DNA: TGTGCCAGCAGCTTAGTACGGCTACAAATGCAGTACTTC
J gene: TRBJ2-7
V gene: TRBV11-2
D gene: NA
clone size: NA

CDR3 protein: CASSIGTNTGELFF
CDR3 DNA: TGTGCCAGTAGTATTGGGACGAACACCGGGGAGCTGTTTTTT
J gene: TRBJ2-2
V gene: TRBV19
D gene: NA
clone size: NA

CDR3 protein: CAWSVGGGLGGYTF
CDR3 DNA: TGTGCCTGGAGTGTAGGAGGGGGCTTGGGTGGCTACACCTTC
J gene: TRBJ1-2
V gene: TRBV30
D gene: TRBD1
clone size: NA

CDR3 protein: CATSSRDRDARGYTF
CDR3 DNA: TGTGCCACCAGCAGTAGGGACCGGGATGCTAGGGGCTACACCTTC
J gene: TRBJ1-2
V gene: TRBV15
D gene: NA
clone size: NA

CDR3 protein: CASSVGLTGELFF
CDR3 DNA: TGTGCCAGCAGCGTAGGTCTCACCGGGGAGCTGTTTTTT
J gene: TRBJ2-2
V gene: TRBV9
D gene: NA
clone size: few

CDR3 protein: CASSFRQAGGGTDTQYF
CDR3 DNA: TGTGCCAGCAGCTTCCGCCAGGCGGGGGGCGGCACAGATACGCAGTATTTT
J gene: TRBJ2-3
V gene: TRBV5-4
D gene: TRBD2
clone size: NA

CDR3 protein: CASSENYGAGGNQPQHF
CDR3 DNA: TGCGCCAGCAGTGAGAACTATGGGGCAGGGGGCAATCAGCCCCAGCATTTT
J gene: TRBJ1-5
V gene: TRBV10-2
D gene: NA
clone size: NA

CDR3 protein: CASSRPEGYTF
CDR3 DNA: TGTGCCAGCAGCCGTCCCGAGGGCTACACCTTC
J gene: TRBJ1-2
V gene: TRBV28
D gene: NA
clone size: NA

CDR3 protein: CASSQGAAYNEQFF
CDR3 DNA: TGTGCCAGCAGTCAAGGGGCGGCCTACAATGAGCAGTTCTTC
J gene: TRBJ2-1
V gene: TRBV2
D gene: NA
clone size: once

CDR3 protein: CASSESGQVGTGNTIYF
CDR3 DNA: TGTGCCAGCAGTGAGTCAGGACAGGTGGGGACTGGAAACACCATATATTTT
J gene: TRBJ1-3
V gene: TRBV6-1
D gene: TRBD1
clone size: once

CDR3 protein: CASSRGQGDDGYTF
CDR3 DNA: TGTGCCAGCAGCCGGGGACAGGGGGATGATGGCTACACCTTC
J gene: TRBJ1-2
V gene: TRBV5-4
D gene: TRBD1
clone size: NA

CDR3 protein: CASSIRQGRRETQYF
CDR3 DNA: TGTGCCAGTAGTATCCGGCAGGGTCGGAGGGAGACCCAGTACTTC
J gene: TRBJ2-5
V gene: TRBV19
D gene: NA
clone size: NA

CDR3 protein: CSVEAPGQGSMGYTF
CDR3 DNA: TGCAGCGTTGAAGCGCCGGGACAGGGAAGTATGGGCTACACCTTC
J gene: TRBJ1-2
V gene: TRBV29-1
D gene: TRBD1
clone size: few

CDR3 protein: CASSHQTETEAFF
CDR3 DNA: TGCGCCAGCAGCCACCAGACAGAAACTGAAGCTTTCTTT
J gene: TRBJ1-1
V gene: TRBV4-3
D gene: NA
clone size: NA

CDR3 protein: CASSDMRVGNQPQHF
CDR3 DNA: TGTGCCAGCAGCGACATGAGGGTTGGCAATCAGCCCCAGCATTTT
J gene: TRBJ1-5
V gene: TRBV7-8
D gene: NA
clone size: NA

CDR3 protein: CASSIEGLSNQPQHF
CDR3 DNA: TGTGCCAGTAGTATTGAGGGGTTGAGCAATCAGCCCCAGCATTTT
J gene: TRBJ1-5
V gene: TRBV19
D gene: NA
clone size: NA

CDR3 protein: CATSRGGQNNSPLHF
CDR3 DNA: TGTGCCACCAGCAGAGGGGGACAGAATAATTCACCCCTCCACTTT
J gene: TRBJ1-6
V gene: TRBV15
D gene: TRBD1
clone size: NA

CDR3 protein: CASSPPGILSQETQYF
CDR3 DNA: TGTGCCAGCAGTCCGCCGGGAATCTTATCCCAAGAGACCCAGTACTTC
J gene: TRBJ2-5
V gene: TRBV7-2
D gene: NA
clone size: NA

CDR3 protein: CASSLDTPNEQFF
CDR3 DNA: TGCGCCAGCAGCTTGGACACCCCCAATGAGCAGTTCTTC
J gene: TRBJ2-1
V gene: TRBV5-1
D gene: NA
clone size: NA